The clone carrying this T cell receptor beta chain was observed a few times. This specimen belongs to a study of sequential checkpoint blockade in melanoma. On the study more broadly: Randomization was 1:1 between first-line nivolumab→ipilimumab and ipilimumab→nivolumab. Maintenance nivolumab came after either treatment sequence.

Germline CDR1 is LNHDA and CDR2 is SQIVND (reference sequence). The CDR3 length is 16 residues. Trimming removed 6 bases from V and 0 bases from J, with 17 bases in between. Described treatment: randomized to nivolumab then ipilimumab (arm A) or the reverse (arm B). PBMC sorting kept live CD3+CD8+ cells without CD19 or CD56. Produced via immunoSEQ multiplex PCR; TCRdb's table is partial and in-frame only. The sample includes fewer than 20,000 clones, 56% seen only once; the top ten take approximately 18%. Here the sequenced sample was CD8+ T cells sorted from blood (inferred from file names), taken from a patient given nivolumab and ipilimumab in sequence. The source of this sequence is a human donor with melanoma. The V call is TRBV19, the J call TRBJ1-1, with D perhaps matching TRBD1 (5 bases). CDR3: CASRSSRWGVNTEAFF. The CDR3 region has the DNA TGTGCCAGTAGATCTTCCCGGTGGGGGGTGAACACTGAAGCTTTCTTT.